This passage covers 9 T cell receptor beta chains from one sample sequenced in a study of blood T cell repertoires in COVID-19. The method was immunoSEQ multiplex PCR; TCRdb's version includes in-frame clones alone and lacks a portion of them. The sample holds about 140,000 clones, 88% seen once. The sample taken for sequencing was peripheral blood. Receptors originate from a human donor with COVID-19, enrolled during active disease. The donor label of this sample is uncertain.

The CDR3 spells CSVDGGTRDSQETQYF. CDR3 bases: TGCAGCGTTGATGGTGGAACCCGGGACAGCCAAGAGACCCAGTACTTC. The chain uses TRBV29-1 and TRBJ2-5, with 7 positions matching TRBD1. This CDR3 has 16 amino acids. The germline V gene encodes CDR1 SQVTM and CDR2 ANQGSEA. V shed 3 bases, J shed 1 base, and the junction held 11 bases outside the gene matches.

The V call is TRBV11-2, the J call TRBJ1-5, with unresolved D. V was shortened by 0 bases and J by 3 bases, with 9 bases between the two germline ends. The CDR3 extends over 15 amino acids. CDR1 and CDR2 (germline): SGHAT, FQNNGV. The CDR3 loop is CASSLDYGFNQPQHF. DNA for the CDR3: TGTGCCAGCAGCTTAGATTACGGGTTCAATCAGCCCCAGCATTTT.

The count of this clone is one. This chain connects TRBV4-1 to TRBJ1-1; possibly TRBD1 for D (5 bases). V was cut by 4 bases and J by 5 bases, with 17 bases left in between. Germline loops: CDR1 MGHRA, CDR2 YSYEKL. The CDR3 spans 15 residues. The CDR3 DNA reads as TGCGCCAGCAGCCCTGAAAACCGGGGGGGGACTGAAGCTTTCTTT. Translation: CASSPENRGGTEAFF.

For the CDR3, the DNA is TGTGCCAGCAGTGACCAGCAGGGTAGCTCCTACACCTTC. Its translation is CASSDQQGSSYTF. The chain employs TRBV6-4 and TRBJ1-2; D perhaps matches TRBD1 (5 bases). Looked up from germline, CDR1 is MRHNA and CDR2 is SNTAGT. V was trimmed by 2 bases and J by 10 bases, leaving 14 bases between them. This CDR3 contains 13 residues.

The chain recombines TRBV5-1 with TRBJ2-3; D is unresolved. CDR1 and CDR2 from the germline V gene are SGHRS and YFSETQ. V dropped 0 bases and J dropped 4 bases, with 6 bases sitting between them. The CDR3 is 13 residues long. This CDR3 reads CASSLGVADTQYF. The CDR3, as DNA: TGCGCCAGCAGCTTGGGAGTGGCAGATACGCAGTATTTT.

The V gene is TRBV19, the J gene TRBJ1-2; 8 bases map to TRBD1. CDR1 LNHDA and CDR2 SQIVND come from the germline V gene (reference sequence). This CDR3 contains 17 residues. V was clipped by 4 bases and J by 3 bases; unmatched bases: 13. The CDR3: CASSSPGQASADYGYTF. CDR3 DNA sequence: TGTGCCAGTAGTAGCCCGGGACAGGCTTCGGCGGACTATGGCTACACCTTC.

In this sample, this clone turned up a few times. The chain has TRBV7-6 and TRBJ1-3, with TRBD1 matching 9 bases. CDR1 is SGHVS, CDR2 FNYEAQ, per germline. This CDR3 is built from 16 residues. V was clipped by 6 bases and J by 4 bases; unmatched bases: 10. CDR3: CASSFTTGGQGNTIYF. The CDR3 nucleotides are TGTGCCAGCAGTTTTACCACAGGGGGCCAGGGAAACACCATATATTTT.

The V call is TRBV9, the J call TRBJ2-1, with 15 nucleotides matching TRBD2. The CDR3 loop spans 16 amino acids. V was clipped by 4 bases and J by 9 bases; unmatched bases: 8. The germline V gene encodes CDR1 SGDLS and CDR2 YYNGEE. The CDR3 sequence: CASSPGLAGGLGEQFF. The CDR3 region has the DNA TGTGCCAGCAGCCCCGGACTAGCGGGGGGGCTGGGTGAGCAGTTCTTC.

The chain employs TRBV19 and TRBJ1-5, with 7 nucleotides matching TRBD1. Germline V lookup: CDR1 LNHDA, CDR2 SQIVND (reference sequence). V shed 5 bases and J 0 bases; nucleotides not matched to a gene: 16. The CDR3 totals 19 residues. As DNA, the CDR3 is TGTGCCAGTAGTTCTAGGGACAGAGTCGTGATGTATAGCAATCAGCCCCAGCATTTT. It codes for CASSSRDRVVMYSNQPQHF. Looking up the rest from reference TRBV19 and TRBJ1-5 gives the full variable domain: DGGITQSPKYLFRKEGQNVTLSCEQNLNHDAMYWYRQDPGQGLRLIYYSQIVNDFQKGDIAEGYSVSREKKESFPLTVTSAQKNPTAFYLCASSSRDRVVMYSNQPQHFGDGTRLSIL.